This T cell receptor beta chain was captured by sequencing in a study of T cell repertoires in cytomegalovirus infection. Study-wide background: HLA-C-restricted CMV epitopes, recently identified, and well-studied HLA-B-restricted ones were used by the study. Both CMV infection and a matching HLA type were indicated by public TCR beta signatures. The study, taken as a whole, reports: HLA-C-restricted TCR beta clonotypes specific for CMV led the ex vivo response.

As for this clonotype: Its antigen is unidentified.

One entry per CDR3 protein results from TCRdb running MiXCR on the reads. The sample includes 800,000 to 950,000 distinct CDR3 sequences, approximately 32% of them seen just once. V lost 4 bases, J lost 11 bases, and 12 bases lay in between. Germline values: CDR1 SGDLS, CDR2 YYNGEE. The CDR3 is made up of 11 amino acids. V usage is TRBV9 and J usage is TRBJ1-1; D is possibly TRBD1 (6 bases). The sequencing used cultured CD8+ T cells from PBMCs, collected from culture after CMV antigen stimulation. The clonotype was recovered from a human donor in good health (CMV status not recorded). Some clones in this sample may be carry-over from other donors' samples. The CDR3 bases are TGTGCCAGCAGCCTTAGGGACAACGCTTTCTTT. Its protein is CASSLRDNAFF.